Following are 11 T cell receptor beta chains from one sample sequenced in a study of T cell responses to AZD1222 COVID-19 vaccine. Profiled with immunoSEQ multiplex PCR; TCRdb holds only in-frame clones, not every one. The table records about 140,000 clones, around 88% of them present only once. The sample was peripheral blood, taken on day 0 of AZD1222 vaccination. These TCRs come from an adult in good health.

This chain joins TRBV7-2 and TRBJ1-2; D not resolved. Trimming removed 1 base from V and 8 bases from J, with 14 bases in between. The CDR3 covers 14 residues. Germline V gene sequence: CDR1 SGHTA, CDR2 FQGNSA. CDR3 amino acids: CASSLVVRPGGYTF. The CDR3 coding sequence is TGTGCCAGCAGCTTAGTGGTGAGGCCTGGGGGCTACACCTTC. The entire variable domain, with the rest obtained from reference TRBV7-2 and TRBJ1-2, is as follows: GAGVSQSPSNKVTEKGKDVELRCDPISGHTALYWYRQSLGQGLEFLIYFQGNSAPDKSGLPSDRFSAERTGGSVSTLTIQRTQQEDSAVYLCASSLVVRPGGYTFGSGTRLTVV.

The chain has TRBV27 and TRBJ1-4; tentative D call: TRBD1 (5 bases). The CDR3 runs to 14 residues. The V gene lost 0 bases and the J gene lost 5 bases, with 7 bases spanning the gap. CDR1 MNHEY and CDR2 SMNVEV come from the germline V gene (reference sequence). CDR3: CASSLSRGNEKLFF. CDR3 sequence (DNA): TGTGCCAGCAGTTTATCGCGGGGGAATGAAAAACTGTTTTTT.

CDR3 region: CASSYTGGAPGYGYTF. The CDR3 DNA reads as TGTGCCAGCAGTTACACAGGGGGCGCCCCCGGCTATGGCTACACCTTC. This chain uses TRBV6-2 or TRBV6-3 with TRBJ1-2, with 9 bases identical to TRBD1. This CDR3 is built from 16 residues. From germline, CDR1 is MNHEY and CDR2 SVGEGT. V trimming: 2 bases; J trimming: 4 bases; junction bases outside the gene matches: 8.

This clone was seen once. The V call is TRBV5-1, the J call TRBJ1-4; D gene ambiguous. Deletions cut 3 bases from V and 12 bases from J, with 21 bases between. CDR1 is SGHRS, CDR2 YFSETQ, per germline. This CDR3 is 15 amino acids long. CDR3 residues: CASSSGPVSGEELFF. CDR3 in DNA: TGCGCCAGCAGCTCGGGCCCTGTGTCTGGTGAGGAACTGTTTTTT.

V is TRBV4-2 and J is TRBJ2-7; D unresolved. Trimming took 0 bases from V and 6 from J, leaving 12 bases between them. The CDR3 sequence is 14 residues long. Germline CDR1 is LGHNA and CDR2 is YNFKEQ. CDR3 in amino acids: CASSQDPWEIEQYF. The CDR3 DNA sequence: TGTGCCAGCAGCCAAGATCCCTGGGAAATCGAGCAGTACTTC.

This clone was counted only a few times. This chain uses TRBV7-9 with TRBJ2-2; D remains ambiguous. The germline V and J ends were trimmed by 5 bases and 4 bases, with 14 bases remaining between them. Germline-derived CDR1 and CDR2 are SEHNR and FQNEAQ (reference sequence). The CDR3 has 15 residues. This CDR3 is CASSTPPYGTGELFF. CDR3 DNA sequence: TGTGCCAGCAGCACCCCTCCCTACGGCACCGGGGAGCTGTTTTTT.

In its sample, this clone was seen once. The chain employs TRBV4-3 and TRBJ1-3; D is uncertain. Trimming took 0 bases from V and 4 from J, leaving 13 bases between them. Germline V lookup: CDR1 LGHNA, CDR2 YSLEER. The CDR3 is made up of 16 amino acids. Here the CDR3 DNA reads TGCGCCAGCAGCCAAGATATCCGAGGCTGGGGAAACACCATATATTTT. Encoded protein: CASSQDIRGWGNTIYF.

A single count supports this clone. The chain couples TRBV5-5 to TRBJ1-2, with D uncertain. V gave up 3 bases and J gave up 4 bases, with 10 bases separating them. Per germline, CDR1 SGHKS and CDR2 YYEKEE (reference sequence). The CDR3 is made up of 13 amino acids. CDR3 DNA sequence: TGTGCCAGCAGCTCCCCAGCGGGCTATGGCTACACCTTC. This sequence encodes CASSSPAGYGYTF. Full variable domain (missing parts from reference TRBV5-5 and TRBJ1-2): DAGVTQSPTHLIKTRGQQVTLRCSPISGHKSVSWYQQVLGQGPQFIFQYYEKEERGRGNFPDRFSARQFPNYSSELNVNALLLGDSALYLCASSSPAGYGYTFGSGTRLTVV.

CDR3 nucleotide sequence: TGTGCCAGCAGTCCTCAGGGGGATGGGGCCAACGTCCTGACTTTC. It encodes CASSPQGDGANVLTF. The J gene is TRBJ2-6, the V gene TRBV6-5; TRBD1 aligns across 7 bases. V shed 5 bases, J shed 3 bases, and the junction held 4 bases outside the gene matches. The CDR3 contains 15 residues. Germline assignment: CDR1 MNHEY and CDR2 SVGAGI.

Here the CDR3 DNA reads TGTGCCAGCAGCTTCGCACAATTTGATGCAGATACGCAGTATTTT. Amino acid sequence: CASSFAQFDADTQYF. The J gene is TRBJ2-3, the V gene TRBV7-8; D is unresolved. The germline gives CDR1 SGHVS, CDR2 FQNEAQ. The CDR3 is 15 amino acids. With 3 bases removed from V and 4 bases from J, the gap between germline ends came to 14 bases.

V is TRBV5-1 and J is TRBJ1-4; D uncertain. This CDR3 has 14 amino acids. In germline, CDR1 is SGHRS, CDR2 YFSETQ. Trimming shortened V by 6 bases and J by 4 bases, and 13 bases separated the two germline ends. The CDR3 here is CASKESALNEKLFF. The CDR3 DNA follows: TGCGCCAGCAAGGAAAGCGCACTTAATGAAAAACTGTTTTTT.